The subject of this entry is one TCR beta chain. Antigen unknown. These data come from a study of radiotherapy plus CTLA-4 blockade in lung cancer. About the research overall: Objective response was observed in about 19% of patients, and disease control in approximately 33%. Study findings and constraints: Dynamics of early blood T cell clones, together with interferon-beta, were reportedly the best predictors of response. Expansion in blood of tumor-derived TCR clones was seen after radiotherapy plus ipilimumab.

Measured with immunoSEQ multiplex PCR; TCRdb has only the in-frame clones, and not every one. The table lists 20,000 to 30,000 clones, about 76% of them singletons. The V gene's germline CDR1 is SGHVS and CDR2 FNYEAQ. V shed 5 bases, J shed 3 bases, and the junction held 10 bases outside the gene matches. The CDR3 spans 17 residues. The chain carries TRBV7-6 and TRBJ1-4; 9 bases align to TRBD1. This TCR derives from a human donor with non-small cell lung cancer that progressed on radiotherapy plus ipilimumab. Specimen: peripheral blood, collected from a patient treated with radiotherapy plus ipilimumab. Here the CDR3 DNA reads TGTGCCAGCAGCCCGGTCCCGGGACAGGGAGCTAATGAAAAACTGTTTTTT. Translated, it gives CASSPVPGQGANEKLFF.